Below are 30 T cell receptor beta chains sequenced from a single sample in a study of cytomegalovirus exposure and HLA in healthy donors. The primer mix had 60 Vbeta and 13 Jbeta primers. The repertoire was sequenced with immunoSEQ multiplex PCR; TCRdb's copy has only in-frame clones and lacks some. The sample has about 80,000 clones; roughly 80% are singletons. The sequencing sample was made of PBMCs. These TCRs come from a man aged 50 to 60 in good health and CMV-seropositive.

A few counts support this clone. The V gene is TRBV7-9, the J gene TRBJ2-4, with TRBD1 matching over 10 bases. V was clipped by 4 bases and J by 9 bases; unmatched bases: 9. The CDR3 sequence is 15 residues long. The germline V gene encodes CDR1 SEHNR and CDR2 FQNEAQ (reference sequence). The CDR3 loop is CASSSDRGRRAIQYF. CDR3 DNA sequence: TGTGCCAGCAGCTCCGACAGGGGGCGTCGTGCCATTCAGTACTTC.

This clone was seen a single time. The genes are TRBV11-2 and TRBJ2-2; 9 nucleotides align to TRBD2. The ends lost 3 bases at V and 1 base at J; junction bases unmatched: 3. The length of the CDR3 is 16 residues. CDR1 and CDR2 from the germline V gene are SGHAT and FQNNGV. The CDR3: CASSLGSGGNTGELFF. CDR3 nucleotide sequence: TGTGCCAGCAGCTTGGGTAGCGGGGGGAACACCGGGGAGCTGTTTTTT. The full variable domain, with the rest looked up from reference TRBV11-2 and TRBJ2-2, is EAGVAQSPRYKIIEKRQSVAFWCNPISGHATLYWYQQILGQGPKLLIQFQNNGVVDDSQLPKDRFSAERLKGVDSTLKIQPAKLEDSAVYLCASSLGSGGNTGELFFGEGSRLTVL.

Regarding this clone: The germline gene is not matched at one end of the junction; a read error may be the cause. The chain has TRBV7-9 and TRBJ1-1, with D unclear. Germline V gives CDR1 SEHNR, CDR2 FQNEAQ (reference sequence). The CDR3 has 11 amino acids. The CDR3: CSSSLREEAFF. The DNA for the CDR3 is TGTTCCAGCAGCTTGAGGGAGGAAGCTTTCTTT.

The chain joins TRBV27 to TRBJ2-2; D is possibly TRBD1 (5 bases). The ends were cut back, 0 bases at V and 6 bases at J, with 14 bases in the middle. Germline values: CDR1 MNHEY, CDR2 SMNVEV (reference sequence). The CDR3 has 16 residues. CDR3 nucleotide sequence: TGTGCCAGCAGTTTATCGTGGCAGGGATATGCCGGGGAGCTGTTTTTT. Translating it yields CASSLSWQGYAGELFF.

The J gene is TRBJ1-4, the V gene TRBV7-3; TRBD1 matches 12 bases. The junction had 9 bases not matched to a gene; V was cut back by 5 bases and J by 8 bases. The CDR3 spans 16 residues. The germline gives CDR1 SGHTA, CDR2 FQGTGA. CDR3 in amino acids: CASSVHRDRGREKLFF. The CDR3 DNA reads TGTGCCAGCAGCGTACACCGGGACAGGGGGCGGGAAAAACTGTTTTTT.

There are a few counts of this clone. The CDR3 nucleotides read TGTGCCAGCAGCTTATCCGGACAACAAGGAGAGACCCAGTACTTC. As protein: CASSLSGQQGETQYF. The chain is built from TRBV7-2 and TRBJ2-5; possibly TRBD1 for D (5 bases). V was shortened by 2 bases and J by 4 bases, with 14 bases between the two germline ends. This CDR3 has 15 amino acids. Per germline, CDR1 SGHTA and CDR2 FQGNSA.

The CDR3 here is CASSLKERKQETQYF. In DNA, the CDR3 is TGTGCCAGCAGCTTGAAGGAGAGGAAACAAGAGACCCAGTACTTC. V and J are TRBV5-4 and TRBJ2-5; no reliable D call. The CDR3 is 15 amino acids. Germline loops: CDR1 SGHNT, CDR2 YYREEE (reference sequence). V was shortened by 1 base and J by 2 bases, with 12 bases between the two germline ends.

This chain connects TRBV29-1 to TRBJ1-2, with D possibly TRBD1 on 5 matching bases. Germline V gives CDR1 SQVTM, CDR2 ANQGSEA. This CDR3 contains 12 residues. Trimming removed 6 bases at V and 4 bases at J, with 12 bases between. CDR3 nucleotide sequence: TGCAGCGTGATTCAGGGAATCTATGGCTACACCTTC. Translation: CSVIQGIYGYTF.

The V and J genes are TRBV21-1 and TRBJ2-7; TRBD2 reflects the table's D call only, with no check against the DNA. TRBV21-1 counts as a pseudogene. This CDR3 is 16 amino acids long. The CDR3 spells CASSKQEGRSSYEQYF. The DNA of the CDR3 is TGTGCCAGCAGCAAACAAGAAGGGAGAAGCTCCTACGAGCAGTACTTC.

This clone was counted only a few times. CDR3 residues: CASSLSGLAGTNEQFF. CDR3 sequence (DNA): TGTGCCAGCTCACTCTCGGGACTAGCGGGAACCAATGAGCAGTTCTTC. V and J are TRBV18 and TRBJ2-1; 13 bases fit TRBD2. This CDR3 is 16 amino acids long. Germline CDR1 is KGHSH and CDR2 is LQKENI. V lost 4 bases, J lost 6 bases, and 6 bases stayed unmatched.

Written as DNA, the CDR3 is TGTGCCAGCAGCTTGGAGGGACTAGCGGCAGAGGAGCAGTACTTC. Translated: CASSLEGLAAEEQYF. The rearrangement joins TRBV5-4 to TRBJ2-7, with 11 bases that match TRBD2. After removal of 0 bases from V and 7 bases from J, the junction contained 6 bases not matched to a gene. Germline V gives CDR1 SGHNT, CDR2 YYREEE (reference sequence). The CDR3 loop spans 15 amino acids.

Note on this clone: At one end, the junction sequence differs from germline, possibly due to a read error. The chain combines TRBV7-9 with TRBJ1-5, with no clear D. Germline loops: CDR1 SEHNR, CDR2 FQNEAQ (reference sequence). The CDR3 is made up of 16 amino acids. The DNA of the CDR3 is TGTTCCAGCAGCCCCGGGGTGGGGAACCTTAATCAGCCCCAGCATTTT. The encoded protein is CSSSPGVGNLNQPQHF.

V and J are TRBV5-1 and TRBJ1-4; D gene uncertain. V was trimmed by 4 bases and J by 3 bases, leaving 7 bases between them. Germline V gene data show CDR1 as SGHRS and CDR2 as YFSETQ. The CDR3 length is 13 residues. The CDR3 sequence is CASSTQPNEKLFF. CDR3 nucleotides: TGCGCCAGCAGCACACAGCCTAATGAAAAACTGTTTTTT.

This clone has a handful of counts. The J gene is TRBJ1-1, the V gene TRBV2, with a possible D match to TRBD1 (6 bases). Deletions cut 6 bases from V and 1 base from J, with 12 bases between. Germline V gene lookup returns CDR1 SNHLY and CDR2 FYNNEI. The CDR3 has 14 residues. CDR3 in DNA: TGTGCCAGCAGCCAGGACAGTTCGAACACTGAAGCTTTCTTT. Its translation: CASSQDSSNTEAFF.

This sequence joins TRBV7-6 and TRBJ2-1; D not certain. V dropped 1 base and J dropped 0 bases, with 13 bases sitting between them. The V gene's germline CDR1 is SGHVS and CDR2 FNYEAQ. This CDR3 comprises 17 residues. CDR3 DNA sequence: TGTGCCAGCAGCTTAGGTTCCGCGGTGAGCTCCTACAATGAGCAGTTCTTC. Translating gives CASSLGSAVSSYNEQFF.

As for this clone: At one boundary the junction diverges from the germline segment, which might be a read error. The chain links TRBV19 to TRBJ2-4; no clear D gene. Germline values: CDR1 LNHDA, CDR2 SQIVND (reference sequence). The CDR3 runs to 14 residues. The CDR3 DNA sequence: TGTGCCAGTAGTATCTCTTCAGCCAAAAACAGTCAGTACTTC. Translated, it gives CASSISSAKNSQYF.

This clone is a singleton in its sample. The rearrangement links TRBV9 to TRBJ2-1; 8 bases are a match to TRBD2. The CDR3 contains 15 residues. Germline V lookup: CDR1 SGDLS, CDR2 YYNGEE. Trimming cost V 0 bases and J 10 bases; bases outside gene matches: 9. The CDR3 DNA reads as TGTGCCAGCAGCGTAGTGGACTTAGCGGGATTAGAGCAGTTCTTC. Its protein product is CASSVVDLAGLEQFF.

The chain carries TRBV5-1 and TRBJ2-3; D might be TRBD1 (6 bases). Germline V gene lookup returns CDR1 SGHRS and CDR2 YFSETQ. CDR3 length: 15 amino acids. With 6 bases removed from V and 1 base from J, the gap between germline ends came to 15 bases. As DNA, the CDR3 is TGCGCCAGCACCCCTCAGGGGTTAGGCACAGATACGCAGTATTTT. Amino acid sequence: CASTPQGLGTDTQYF.

CDR3: CASSAPGLAAMNTGELFF. The CDR3 coding sequence is TGTGCCAGCAGCGCTCCGGGACTAGCGGCTATGAACACCGGGGAGCTGTTTTTT. J is TRBJ2-2 and V is TRBV9; the match to TRBD2 covers 11 bases. The V gene's germline CDR1 is SGDLS and CDR2 YYNGEE. V gave up 3 bases and J gave up 1 base; unmatched junction bases: 8. The CDR3 runs to 18 residues.

V gene TRBV7-3 combines with J gene TRBJ2-7; 11 bases are shared with TRBD2. Losses at the gene ends were 5 bases for V and 2 bases for J; bases not matched to a gene: 2. CDR3 length: 14 amino acids. Germline V gene sequence: CDR1 SGHTA, CDR2 FQGTGA. Here the CDR3 reads CASSMTSGTYEQYF. The DNA for the CDR3 is TGTGCCAGCAGCATGACTAGCGGGACCTACGAGCAGTACTTC.

The chain is built from TRBV5-6 and TRBJ1-2; D unclear. This CDR3 region has 15 residues. Germline CDR1 SGHDT, CDR2 YYEEEE. V was clipped by 4 bases and J by 2 bases, with 15 bases between them. CDR3 protein: CASSLRRITNYGYTF. The CDR3 DNA is TGTGCCAGCAGCCTGAGGCGGATAACCAACTATGGCTACACCTTC.

This chain connects TRBV19 to TRBJ2-3; the D gene is possibly TRBD1 (6 bases). CDR1 LNHDA and CDR2 SQIVND come from the germline V gene (reference sequence). The CDR3 has 16 residues. V was shortened by 4 bases and J by 6 bases, with 20 bases between the two germline ends. CDR3 sequence (DNA): TGTGCCAGTAGTAACACAGGGATCTCCTCAGGGGATACGCAGTATTTT. The encoded protein is CASSNTGISSGDTQYF. Full variable domain (rest looked up from reference TRBV19 and TRBJ2-3): DGGITQSPKYLFRKEGQNVTLSCEQNLNHDAMYWYRQDPGQGLRLIYYSQIVNDFQKGDIAEGYSVSREKKESFPLTVTSAQKNPTAFYLCASSNTGISSGDTQYFGPGTRLTVL.

The CDR3 sequence is CATTNPSRDRGYGYTF. In nucleotides, the CDR3 is TGTGCCACCACGAACCCTAGCCGGGACAGGGGCTATGGCTACACCTTC. V usage is TRBV19 and J usage is TRBJ1-2; 10 nucleotides match TRBD1. Germline V CDR1 and CDR2: LNHDA, SQIVND (reference sequence). The CDR3 sequence is 16 residues long. Germline trimming cut 10 bases from V and 4 bases from J; bases unmatched to any gene: 15.

The V call is TRBV5-1, the J call TRBJ1-1, with a tentative D call TRBD1 (5 bases). The V gene's germline CDR1 is SGHRS and CDR2 YFSETQ. The CDR3 has 15 residues. V lost 7 bases to trimming and J lost 4 bases, with 20 bases between them. CDR3 region: CASHGGAGGSTEAFF. CDR3 DNA: TGCGCCAGCCACGGGGGTGCAGGTGGGAGCACTGAAGCTTTCTTT.

The chain uses TRBV4-2 and TRBJ1-5, with D possibly being TRBD1 (5 bases). The CDR3 length is 16 residues. Germline lookup yields CDR1 LGHNA and CDR2 YNFKEQ. Trimming removed 4 bases from V and 2 bases from J, with 15 bases in between. In DNA, the CDR3 is TGTGCCAGCAGCCCCTCCGGCGTAGGGGGCAATCAGCCCCAGCATTTT. It codes for CASSPSGVGGNQPQHF.

V usage is TRBV11-2 and J usage is TRBJ2-2, with 9 bases identical to TRBD2. The junction had 6 bases not matched to a gene; V was cut back by 5 bases and J by 2 bases. Germline V gives CDR1 SGHAT, CDR2 FQNNGV. The CDR3 consists of 16 residues. The CDR3 is CASSQRTSVNTGELFF. The CDR3 DNA is TGTGCCAGCAGCCAACGGACTAGCGTAAACACCGGGGAGCTGTTTTTT.

The chain carries TRBV5-1 and TRBJ2-2; 7 bases line up with TRBD2. The length of the CDR3 is 16 residues. V lost 4 bases to trimming and J lost 3 bases; unmatched junction nucleotides: 9. CDR1 is SGHRS and CDR2 is YFSETQ in the germline V gene. CDR3: CASSPMDSGYTGELFF. Here the CDR3 DNA reads TGCGCCAGCAGCCCCATGGATAGCGGGTACACCGGGGAGCTGTTTTTT.

V gene TRBV5-1 combines with J gene TRBJ2-1, with TRBD2 matching 11 bases. This CDR3 spans 17 amino acids. Germline loops: CDR1 SGHRS, CDR2 YFSETQ. After removal of 4 bases from V and 0 bases from J, the junction contained 6 bases not matched to a gene. CDR3 sequence reads: CASSTGLAGGSYNEQFF. Here the CDR3 DNA reads TGCGCCAGCAGCACTGGACTAGCGGGTGGCTCCTACAATGAGCAGTTCTTC.

This chain joins TRBV5-1 and TRBJ2-1; 9 bases are a match to TRBD1. The germline V gene has CDR1 SGHRS and CDR2 YFSETQ. The V segment lost 0 bases and the J segment 0 bases; nucleotides outside the gene matches: 16. The CDR3 covers 21 residues. CDR3 sequence: CASSLAGGDRASPHSYNEQFF. The DNA of the CDR3 is TGCGCCAGCAGCTTGGCAGGCGGGGACAGGGCGTCTCCTCACTCCTACAATGAGCAGTTCTTC.

CDR3 sequence reads: CASSEALWTGTYEQYF. Written as DNA, the CDR3 is TGTGCCAGCAGTGAAGCGCTTTGGACAGGCACCTACGAGCAGTACTTC. The rearrangement uses TRBV2 and TRBJ2-7; 7 bases match TRBD1. The CDR3 sequence is 16 residues long. With 0 bases clipped from V and 2 bases from J, the junction kept 7 bases outside the gene matches. Germline V gene data show CDR1 as SNHLY and CDR2 as FYNNEI.